One sample yielded the 22 T cell receptor beta chains listed below, sequenced in a study of shared clonotypes between healthy human individuals. Measured with immunoSEQ multiplex PCR; TCRdb has only the in-frame clones, and not every one. The data hold about 770,000 clones, with 55% to 80% observed a single time. The sequencing sample was made of memory CD4+ T cells sorted from blood. Indicated subset: CD45RA-negative fraction. All receptors come from a woman in her 30s in good health.

The chain carries TRBV19 and TRBJ2-3, with D possibly matching TRBD2 (6 bases). Germline CDR1 reads LNHDA; CDR2 reads SQIVND (reference sequence). The CDR3 is 17 amino acids. V lost 5 bases and J lost 1, with 19 bases in between. CDR3 amino acids: CASSVFSPWGGTDTQYF. The CDR3 coding sequence is TGTGCCAGTAGTGTATTTAGTCCTTGGGGGGGCACAGATACGCAGTATTTT. Together with reference TRBV19 and TRBJ2-3, the CDR3 gives the full variable domain: DGGITQSPKYLFRKEGQNVTLSCEQNLNHDAMYWYRQDPGQGLRLIYYSQIVNDFQKGDIAEGYSVSREKKESFPLTVTSAQKNPTAFYLCASSVFSPWGGTDTQYFGPGTRLTVL.

This chain links TRBV7-7 with TRBJ2-5, with D possibly being TRBD1 (5 bases). The end of the DNA is better explained by TRBJ2-7, so the J call may be wrong. The germline CDR1 and CDR2 sequences are SSHAT and FNYEAQ (reference sequence). The length of the CDR3 is 14 residues. CDR3: CASSLRRDSYEQYF. CDR3 DNA sequence: TGTGCCAGCAGCTTACGCAGGGACTCCTACGAGCAGTACTTC.

This clone was recorded once. V usage is TRBV10-1 and J usage is TRBJ2-1; 10 bases fit TRBD1. CDR1 WNHNN and CDR2 SYGVQD come from the germline V gene (reference sequence). V trimming: 4 bases; J trimming: 2 bases; junction bases outside the gene matches: 5. This CDR3 comprises 16 residues. CDR3 in DNA: TGCGCCAGCAGTGTTACCGGGACAGGGGCCTACAATGAGCAGTTCTTC. Its protein is CASSVTGTGAYNEQFF.

The V gene is TRBV7-8, the J gene TRBJ2-1, with TRBD1 identical over 7 bases. Germline CDR1 is SGHVS and CDR2 is FQNEAQ. J was trimmed by 7 bases and V by 0 bases; bases with no gene match: 9. CDR3 length: 16 amino acids. CDR3 in amino acids: CASSLAPGQFRNEQFF. The CDR3, as DNA: TGTGCCAGCAGCTTAGCCCCGGGACAGTTTAGAAATGAGCAGTTCTTC.

A single count supports this clone. The chain employs TRBV6-1 and TRBJ1-5, with D uncertain. V lost 8 bases to trimming and J lost 3 bases, with 5 bases between them. The V gene's germline CDR1 is MNHNS and CDR2 SASEGT. This CDR3 comprises 11 residues. The CDR3 reads CASGYNQPQHF. The CDR3 DNA reads TGTGCCAGCGGGTACAATCAGCCCCAGCATTTT.

This clone showed up just a few times. The chain combines TRBV5-4 with TRBJ2-7; a weak D match, TRBD2 (5 bases). The CDR3 loop spans 13 amino acids. With 2 bases removed from V and 3 bases from J, the gap between germline ends came to 9 bases. Germline CDR1 is SGHNT and CDR2 is YYREEE (reference sequence). The CDR3, as DNA: TGTGCCAGCAGCTTCATGGGAGTCTACGAGCAGTACTTC. Its protein product is CASSFMGVYEQYF. Variable domain in full (rest from reference TRBV5-4 and TRBJ2-7): ETGVTQSPTHLIKTRGQQVTLRCSSQSGHNTVSWYQQALGQGPQFIFQYYREEENGRGNFPPRFSGLQFPNYSSELNVNALELDDSALYLCASSFMGVYEQYFGPGTRLTVT.

The chain couples TRBV28 to TRBJ2-5; D is ambiguous. From germline, CDR1 is MDHEN and CDR2 SYDVKM. Trimming left V 8 bases short and J 7 bases short, with 14 bases between. The CDR3 has 12 amino acids. The CDR3 DNA reads TGTGCCAGCCTGGGTGGCCTGGGGACCCAGTACTTC. Translating it yields CASLGGLGTQYF.

The chain is built from TRBV2 and TRBJ2-1; either TRBD1 or TRBD2 may supply D (5 bases each). Germline loops: CDR1 SNHLY, CDR2 FYNNEI. The CDR3 is 14 amino acids. The V end was cut by 6 bases, the J end by 0 bases, with 9 bases between. In nucleotides, the CDR3 is TGTGCCAGCAGGGGGCGGGCCTCCTACAATGAGCAGTTCTTC. It yields the protein CASRGRASYNEQFF.

The chain couples TRBV19 to TRBJ2-3, with 10 bases lining up with TRBD1. Germline CDR1 reads LNHDA; CDR2 reads SQIVND (reference sequence). Trimming at V came to 3 bases and at J to 4 bases, leaving 7 bases not matched to a gene. This CDR3 is 16 amino acids long. The CDR3 DNA is TGTGCCAGTAGTATCCTCGGGACAGGGGCGGCAGATACGCAGTATTTT. Translating it yields CASSILGTGAADTQYF.

Of note for this clone: This CDR3 is also generated by other DNA sequences in the sample. The chain combines TRBV15 with TRBJ2-1, with D unclear. The V gene's germline CDR1 is LNHNV and CDR2 YYDKDF (reference sequence). Trimming shortened V by 0 bases and J by 10 bases, and 10 bases separated the two germline ends. The CDR3 totals 13 residues. The CDR3 DNA follows: TGTGCCACCAGCAGAGATCTTGGCACCGAGCAGTTCTTC. Amino acid sequence: CATSRDLGTEQFF.

As DNA, the CDR3 is TGTGCCAGCTCACCAGGCTGGCTCGCAAGAACAAACAATGAGCAGTTCTTC. Translating gives CASSPGWLARTNNEQFF. V gene TRBV18 combines with J gene TRBJ2-1, with unresolved D. V lost 2 bases to trimming and J lost 5 bases, with 19 bases between them. This CDR3 is built from 17 residues. Looked up from germline, CDR1 is KGHSH and CDR2 is LQKENI.

The chain is built from TRBV28 and TRBJ2-7, with D possibly matching TRBD2 (6 bases). Germline V gene sequence: CDR1 MDHEN, CDR2 SYDVKM. V was cut by 5 bases and J by 3 bases, with 14 bases left in between. The CDR3 extends over 14 amino acids. CDR3 amino acids: CASSQIREVYEQYF. The CDR3 DNA reads TGTGCCAGCAGTCAGATCAGGGAGGTCTACGAGCAGTACTTC.

V usage is TRBV29-1 and J usage is TRBJ2-5, with TRBD1 identical over 10 bases. The end of the DNA fits TRBJ2-7 better, so the J call may be wrong. The CDR3 covers 14 residues. Germline CDR1 and CDR2: SQVTM and ANQGSEA. CDR3 loop: CSVGGGQGLNEQYF. Here the CDR3 DNA reads TGCAGCGTCGGTGGGGGACAGGGGCTGAACGAGCAGTACTTC.

This rearrangement joins TRBV6-1 to TRBJ1-4; 7 bases line up with TRBD1. CDR1 is MNHNS and CDR2 is SASEGT in the germline V gene. CDR3 size: 15 residues. V gave up 5 bases and J gave up 4 bases; unmatched junction bases: 7. CDR3 DNA sequence: TGTGCCAGCAGTCCCCCGGGACAGCGTAATGAAAAACTGTTTTTT. It specifies CASSPPGQRNEKLFF.

DNA for the CDR3: TGTGCCAGCAGTGGCCTCGGGTCCTACACCGGGGAGCTGTTTTTT. Its translation: CASSGLGSYTGELFF. V is TRBV6-1 and J is TRBJ2-2, with D hard to call. The CDR3 covers 15 residues. Germline CDR1 reads MNHNS; CDR2 reads SASEGT. The germline V and J ends were trimmed by 4 bases and 3 bases, with 12 bases remaining between them.

This clone occurred once. The gene calls are TRBV28 and TRBJ2-3; either TRBD1 or TRBD2 may supply D (5 bases each). Trimming left V 6 bases short and J 6 bases short, with 19 bases between. Germline-derived CDR1 and CDR2 are MDHEN and SYDVKM. The CDR3 consists of 15 residues. CDR3 coding DNA: TGTGCCAGCAGATCCTCGGGACCGTCGGCGGATACGCAGTATTTT. Its protein is CASRSSGPSADTQYF.

The rearrangement uses TRBV18 and TRBJ2-7; TRBD1 matches 11 bases. With V trimmed by 4 bases and J by 2 bases, 4 bases remained unmatched. CDR3 size: 15 residues. Per germline, CDR1 KGHSH and CDR2 LQKENI. The CDR3 coding sequence is TGTGCCAGCTCACTGGGACAGGGGGGAACCTACGAGCAGTACTTC. Translated, it gives CASSLGQGGTYEQYF.

This CDR3 is CASRWGPQVYNEQFF. In DNA form, the CDR3 reads TGTGCCAGCAGATGGGGTCCCCAGGTCTACAATGAGCAGTTCTTC. The J gene is TRBJ2-1, the V gene TRBV27; no firm D call. Germline lookup yields CDR1 MNHEY and CDR2 SMNVEV (reference sequence). The CDR3 is 15 amino acids. Trimming removed 6 bases at V and 3 bases at J, with 15 bases between.

This chain joins TRBV19 and TRBJ2-3; 7 nucleotides agree with TRBD2. Germline lookup yields CDR1 LNHDA and CDR2 SQIVND (reference sequence). The length of the CDR3 is 15 residues. The V gene end was trimmed by 10 bases and the J gene end by 0 bases; junction bases not matched to a gene: 10. The CDR3 DNA sequence: TGTGCCACCCGCAGCGAGGGAGGGAGCACAGATACGCAGTATTTT. Protein product: CATRSEGGSTDTQYF.

V is TRBV27 and J is TRBJ2-7; D may correspond to TRBD1 or TRBD2 (6 bases each). Trimming cost V 0 bases and J 4 bases, with 13 bases left between them. The CDR3 has 15 residues. From germline, CDR1 is MNHEY and CDR2 SMNVEV (reference sequence). Here the CDR3 DNA reads TGTGCCAGCAGTTTATCCTCGGGGGCGGGGTACGAGCAGTACTTC. It is translated as CASSLSSGAGYEQYF.

In its sample, this clone was seen a few times. This chain uses TRBV19 with TRBJ1-3, with 7 bases matching TRBD1. This CDR3 has 14 residues. Germline loops: CDR1 LNHDA, CDR2 SQIVND (reference sequence). V was clipped by 3 bases and J by 7 bases; unmatched bases: 6. The CDR3 protein is CASSMRQGGNTIYF. The CDR3 DNA sequence: TGTGCCAGTAGTATGCGACAGGGCGGTAACACCATATATTTT.

Regarding this clone: This sample also contains other DNA sequences that code for the same CDR3. The J gene is TRBJ1-1, the V gene TRBV18, with D possibly TRBD1 on 5 matching bases. The CDR3 has 13 residues. V gave up 3 bases and J gave up 2 bases, with 7 bases separating them. Germline CDR1 and CDR2: KGHSH and LQKENI. The CDR3 protein is CASSPGTNTEAFF. The DNA for the CDR3 is TGTGCCAGCTCACCGGGGACCAACACTGAAGCTTTCTTT. The full variable domain, its missing parts supplied by reference TRBV18 and TRBJ1-1, is NAGVMQNPRHLVRRRGQEARLRCSPMKGHSHVYWYRQLPEEGLKFMVYLQKENIIDESGMPKERFSAEFPKEGPSILRIQQVVRGDSAAYFCASSPGTNTEAFFGQGTRLTVV.